These 16 T cell receptor beta chains were all obtained from the same sample, sequenced in a study of blood T cell repertoires in COVID-19. Measured with immunoSEQ multiplex PCR; TCRdb has only the in-frame clones, and not every one. The sample holds fewer than 200,000 clones, just under 85% seen once. The material sequenced was peripheral blood. Receptor source: a man aged 40-49 years who had recovered from COVID-19.

The chain couples TRBV30 to TRBJ2-7; 7 positions agree with TRBD1. The length of the CDR3 is 15 residues. The V gene's germline CDR1 is GTSNPN and CDR2 SVGIG (reference sequence). V dropped 1 base and J dropped 1; count of bases not matched to a gene: 7. CDR3 protein: CAWSGNRGPSYEQYF. As DNA, the CDR3 is TGTGCCTGGAGTGGCAACAGGGGTCCTTCCTACGAGCAGTACTTC.

The chain has TRBV12-3 or TRBV12-4 and TRBJ2-4; TRBD2 might be the D (5 bases). The CDR3 spans 13 residues. The V end was cut by 3 bases, the J end by 4 bases, with 7 bases between. The DNA for the CDR3 is TGTGCCAGCAGTTTCGAGGGAAAAAACATTCAGTACTTC. Translated: CASSFEGKNIQYF.

The chain carries TRBV24-1 and TRBJ1-5; 7 bases map to TRBD1. Trimming cost V 1 base and J 9 bases; bases outside gene matches: 2. This CDR3 has 13 residues. From germline, CDR1 is KGHDR and CDR2 SFDVKD. The CDR3 DNA is TGTGCCACCAGTGATTTCACAGGGGCGCCCCAGCATTTT. Its translation: CATSDFTGAPQHF.

This sequence joins TRBV7-2 and TRBJ2-6, with D unresolved. Trimming left V 4 bases short and J 0 bases short, with 10 bases between. The CDR3 is 16 amino acids. The germline V gene encodes CDR1 SGHTA and CDR2 FQGNSA. Written as DNA, the CDR3 is TGTGCCAGCAGCTATTTTGTCCGCTCTGGGGCCAACGTCCTGACTTTC. It specifies CASSYFVRSGANVLTF.

A remark on this clone: Other DNA sequences in this sample translate to the same CDR3. This sequence joins TRBV7-9 and TRBJ2-5; 8 bases line up with TRBD2. Per the germline V gene, CDR1 is SEHNR and CDR2 is FQNEAQ (reference sequence). The CDR3 length is 14 residues. J was trimmed by 5 bases and V by 0 bases; bases with no gene match: 2. The CDR3 nucleotides are TGTGCCAGCAGCTTAGCGGCGGGGGGCGAGACCCAGTACTTC. Translation gives CASSLAAGGETQYF.

The genes are TRBV15 and TRBJ1-1, with D unresolved. The V and J ends lost 0 bases and 1 base respectively, with 9 bases between them. The CDR3 loop spans 15 amino acids. Germline V gene lookup returns CDR1 LNHNV and CDR2 YYDKDF (reference sequence). The CDR3 DNA sequence: TGTGCCACCAGCAGAGATCCGACTCCGAACACTGAAGCTTTCTTT. Translated, it gives CATSRDPTPNTEAFF.

This chain links TRBV5-1 with TRBJ1-2; the D gene is possibly TRBD1 (5 bases). The CDR3 sequence is 15 residues long. Germline V gene sequence: CDR1 SGHRS, CDR2 YFSETQ. Trimming took off 0 bases at V and 1 base at J, with 10 bases between the two ends. CDR3 DNA: TGCGCCAGCAGCTTGGATCCCGACAGTAACTATGGCTACACCTTC. It translates to CASSLDPDSNYGYTF.

The genes are TRBV5-8 and TRBJ2-3; 8 nucleotides match TRBD2. V trimming: 0 bases; J trimming: 4 bases; junction bases outside the gene matches: 1. The CDR3 covers 14 residues. Germline lookup yields CDR1 SGHTS and CDR2 YDEGEE. Written as DNA, the CDR3 is TGTGCCAGCAGCTTGGCGGGGGGGGCAGATACGCAGTATTTT. This sequence encodes CASSLAGGADTQYF.

The chain uses TRBV6-5 and TRBJ2-3; D ambiguous. V was shortened by 6 bases and J by 1 base, with 8 bases between the two germline ends. Germline CDR1 MNHEY, CDR2 SVGAGI. The CDR3 is 13 amino acids. CDR3 nucleotide sequence: TGTGCCAGCAGCCAGGTGGGCACAGATACGCAGTATTTT. As protein: CASSQVGTDTQYF.

This sequence joins TRBV28 and TRBJ2-7, with TRBD2 identical over 16 bases. Germline CDR1 is MDHEN and CDR2 is SYDVKM. The CDR3 runs 15 residues. V shed 2 bases, J shed 5 bases, and the junction held 0 bases outside the gene matches. The DNA of the CDR3 is TGTGCCAGCAGTTTAGGGACTAGCGGGAGGGACGAGCAGTACTTC. As protein: CASSLGTSGRDEQYF.

The chain is built from TRBV7-6 and TRBJ2-3; no clear D. CDR3 size: 15 residues. Between the trimmed V and J ends, which lost 3 bases and 5 bases, there was a span of 15 bases. CDR1 and CDR2 from the germline V gene are SGHVS and FNYEAQ. This CDR3 reads CASSFESAGGDTQYF. CDR3 bases: TGTGCCAGCAGCTTCGAATCCGCCGGCGGAGATACGCAGTATTTT.

The rearrangement joins TRBV6-5 to TRBJ2-7; maybe TRBD1 (6 bases). There are 14 residues in the CDR3. Looked up from germline, CDR1 is MNHEY and CDR2 is SVGAGI. Trimming removed 2 bases from V and 4 bases from J, with 12 bases in between. The CDR3 is CASSYVQGIYEQYF. Written as DNA, the CDR3 is TGTGCCAGCAGTTACGTACAGGGCATATACGAGCAGTACTTC.

Here the CDR3 DNA reads TGTGCCAGCAGTGACACTAGCGGGAGGAGGAACATTCAGTACTTC. Encoded protein: CASSDTSGRRNIQYF. The chain has TRBV6-1 and TRBJ2-4; 12 nucleotides match TRBD2. Germline V gives CDR1 MNHNS, CDR2 SASEGT. The V segment lost 3 bases and the J segment 7 bases; nucleotides outside the gene matches: 4. CDR3 length: 15 residues.

The V and J genes are TRBV4-3 and TRBJ2-1; TRBD2 aligns across 7 bases. CDR1 and CDR2 from the germline V gene are LGHNA and YSLEER. The CDR3 loop spans 17 amino acids. The V segment lost 0 bases and the J segment 7 bases; nucleotides outside the gene matches: 12. The CDR3: CASSQDLAGVGKNEQFF. The DNA for the CDR3 is TGCGCCAGCAGCCAAGATCTGGCGGGAGTTGGTAAGAATGAGCAGTTCTTC.

This clone was observed a single time. A read error may produce the germline difference seen at one junction end. The gene calls are TRBV5-8 and TRBJ2-7; the match to TRBD2 covers 10 bases. This CDR3 has 11 amino acids. Per germline, CDR1 SGHTS and CDR2 YDEGEE. The CDR3 spells CASSLVLAGDF. CDR3 bases: TGTGCCAGCAGCTTGGTTCTAGCGGGGGACTTC.

The count of this clone is one. The chain links TRBV20-1 to TRBJ2-3; D perhaps matches TRBD1 (5 bases). This CDR3 has 13 residues. V lost 3 bases and J lost 5, with 12 bases in between. Germline values: CDR1 DFQATT, CDR2 SNEGSKA (reference sequence). In nucleotides, the CDR3 is TGCAGTGCTAGTAAAGGGGCTGGAGATACGCAGTATTTT. This sequence encodes CSASKGAGDTQYF.